This note documents a single T cell receptor (beta chain) sequence. Its cognate antigen is unknown. The sample belongs to a study of blood T cells in healthy people across ages. For the second PCR, which ran for about 6 to 11 cycles, a sample-barcoded 5' primer and a J-beta primer mix were used. TCRdb re-called the 5' RACE reads with MiXCR, one entry per CDR3 protein. Of over 1,300,000 distinct CDR3 sequences in the sample, roughly 60% were seen once. Isolation yielded PBMCs, at least 7 million per sample, in every case. Study-level findings and limits: Diversity estimates drawn from one million T cells were deemed underestimates. Naive T cell percentage showed a strong correlation with TCR beta diversity. Since the PBMCs were unsorted, naive and antigen-experienced cells could not be conclusively compared.

J lost 8 bases, V lost 3 bases, and 6 bases had no gene match. This CDR3 spans 16 amino acids. Germline CDR1 and CDR2: MNHEY and SMNVEV (reference sequence). This TCR came from a man in his late teens or twenties in good health. The sequencing sample was made of blood. The chain employs TRBV27 and TRBJ2-1, with TRBD2 identical over 14 bases. The CDR3 protein is CASSFPGLAGVDEQFF. For the CDR3, the DNA is TGTGCCAGCAGTTTTCCGGGACTAGCGGGAGTGGATGAGCAGTTCTTC.